The present T cell receptor beta chain was sequenced within a study of blood T cell repertoires in COVID-19. Study summary: The samples span acute and convalescent COVID-19 from the United States, Italy and Spain. Sample material is recorded as cDNA or gDNA derived from T cells, B-cell-depleted T cells, or PBMCs.

How the authors handled the data: It was from reference gene primer amplification that nucleated cell counts were estimated. Sequencing used immunoSEQ multiplex PCR; TCRdb keeps in-frame clones, though not all of them. The DNA was the basis for D and trimming; V, J and clone size are from that table. The sample lists 140,000 to 150,000 clones, 75% to 90% occurring once. Looked up from germline, CDR1 is WNHNN and CDR2 is SYGVQD (reference sequence). The CDR3 is made up of 15 amino acids. Trimming removed 6 bases from V and 0 bases from J, with 11 bases in between. The chain recombines TRBV10-1 with TRBJ2-2, with D uncertain. The clonotype originates from a woman between 55 and 75 years old with active COVID-19. The sequenced sample was peripheral blood. CDR3 region: CASRGGSANTGELFF. CDR3 DNA sequence: TGCGCCAGCAGAGGCGGCAGCGCGAACACCGGGGAGCTGTTTTTT.